This entry features one TCR beta chain sequence. This record comes from a study of healthy donors' naive CD4 and CD8 T cells. Starting from around 470 ng of total RNA, TCR libraries were made with linear amplification. TCRdb ran MiXCR on the reads and lists one entry per CDR3 protein. Here the sample spans approximately 200,000 distinct CDR3 sequences, around 70% being singletons. Germline CDR1 reads SGHVS; CDR2 reads FQNEAQ. With V trimmed by 1 base and J by 5 bases, 6 bases remained unmatched. The CDR3 sequence is 15 residues long. The specimen sequenced was naive CD4+ and CD8+ T cells sorted from blood, pooled from several donors. This receptor was obtained from a pool of human donors in good health; the sample pools cells from several healthy donors. V is TRBV7-8 and J is TRBJ2-5, with TRBD1 matching 8 bases. CDR3 coding DNA: TGTGCCAGCAGCTTAGTCGCAGGGGGCGAGGAGACCCAGTACTTC. It specifies CASSLVAGGEETQYF.